These 11 T cell receptor delta chains were sequenced from one sample in a study of human gamma delta and Vdelta1 T cells. TCRdb repeated clone calling on the PCR reads with CATT. The data hold under 7,000 delta-chain clones, with less than 9.5% observed a single time. Sequenced: naive CD27+ Vdelta1 gamma-delta T cells from blood. Receptors originate from a human donor in good health.

Details on this clone: This likely traces to a read error, being one base from a far larger clone. The chain carries TRDV1 and TRDJ1; 8 bases are a match to TRDD3. V trimming: 2 bases; J trimming: 0 bases; junction bases outside the gene matches: 35. The CDR3 sequence is 26 residues long. Germline CDR1 reads TSWWSYY; CDR2 reads QGS. The CDR3 spells CALGELGPGPRDTRFGPFRNTDKLIF. For the CDR3, the DNA is TGTGCTCTTGGGGAATTGGGGCCCGGGCCGAGGGATACGCGGTTCGGCCCGTTCCGGAACACCGATAAACTCATCTTT.

In this sample, this clone is medium-sized. The identical CDR3 is also encoded by other nucleotide sequences in the sample. V and J are TRDV1 and TRDJ1; no firm D call. This CDR3 has 24 residues. Germline V gene data show CDR1 as TSWWSYY and CDR2 as QGS. V lost 0 bases and J 2 bases, leaving 37 bases between the germline ends. DNA of the CDR3: TGTGCTCTTGGGGAACTTGAAGTGCCTATCGGGGTTTCGCGAGCGGCACAGGTTACCGATAAACTCATCTTT. The encoded protein is CALGELEVPIGVSRAAQVTDKLIF.

This clone was found a few times. With only one base between it and a far larger clone, this is likely a read error. This rearrangement joins TRDV2 to TRDJ3; D perhaps matches TRDD3 (6 bases). Trimming pared 9 bases from V and 0 bases from J, leaving 23 bases between. This CDR3 is 19 amino acids long. Germline-derived CDR1 and CDR2 are GEAIGNYY and EKD. Written as DNA, the CDR3 is TGTGCCCGTGTCGACGGGGGGGAGTACAGCTCCTGGGACACCCGACAGATGTTTTTC. It translates to CARVDGGEYSSWDTRQMFF.

This clone is classed as medium-sized. The identical CDR3 is also encoded by other nucleotide sequences in the sample. The chain employs TRDV1 and TRDJ1, with D unresolved. The CDR3 is 22 amino acids. The germline V gene has CDR1 TSWWSYY and CDR2 QGS. The V gene lost 0 bases and the J gene lost 2 bases, with 31 bases spanning the gap. The CDR3 here is CALGELRGLASTRSRGTDKLIF. CDR3 in DNA: TGTGCTCTTGGGGAACTACGAGGACTTGCATCTACAAGAAGTAGAGGAACCGATAAACTCATCTTT.

Sample share makes this clone medium-sized. Other nucleotide sequences from this sample produce the same CDR3. The rearrangement joins TRDV1 to TRDJ1; TRDD2 is a possible D gene (6 bases). This CDR3 contains 21 residues. Trimming took 1 base from V and 0 from J, leaving 27 bases between them. Germline assignment: CDR1 TSWWSYY and CDR2 QGS. The DNA of the CDR3 is TGTGCTCTTGGGGAACGAAAGCCCCCGATCCTACGGGAGGGATACACCGATAAACTCATCTTT. As protein: CALGERKPPILREGYTDKLIF.

The sample holds a few counts of this clone. A far bigger clonotype differs at one base, so this is likely a read error. Other nucleotide sequences from this sample produce the same CDR3. V is TRDV1 and J is TRDJ1, with D perhaps matching TRDD3 (6 bases). The CDR3 totals 19 residues. In germline, CDR1 is TSWWSYY, CDR2 QGS. The CDR3 spells CALGELRGTLPPYTDKLIF. DNA of the CDR3: TGTGCTCTTGGGGAATTAAGGGGGACCTTACCCCCTTACACTGATAAACTCATCTTT.

As regards this clone: A much larger clone differs from this one at a single base, so this may be a read error. This sequence joins TRDV1 and TRDJ1, with TRDD3 matching 8 bases. The CDR3 runs 21 residues. The germline gives CDR1 TSWWSYY, CDR2 QGS. Trimming cost V 1 base and J 3 bases; bases outside gene matches: 22. CDR3 in DNA: TGTGCTCTTGGGGAACGCTCCCGCTTACTGGGGGCCACGCGGTACGCCGATAAACTCATCTTT. This encodes CALGERSRLLGATRYADKLIF.

This clone has a handful of counts. Additional DNA sequences in this sample encode the identical CDR3. The chain has TRDV1 and TRDJ1; D not certain. V lost 4 bases to trimming and J lost 6 bases, with 15 bases between them. From germline, CDR1 is TSWWSYY and CDR2 QGS. This CDR3 is 14 amino acids long. CDR3: CALGVRRGPNKLIF. CDR3 in DNA: TGTGCTCTTGGGGTACGTCGAGGTCCCAATAAACTCATCTTT.

This clone was seen repeatedly, ten times or more. This sequence joins TRDV1 and TRDJ1; 10 bases line up with TRDD3. V gave up 0 bases and J gave up 2 bases; unmatched junction bases: 15. Per the germline V gene, CDR1 is TSWWSYY and CDR2 is QGS. The CDR3 is 20 amino acids. The CDR3 sequence is CALGELGPRGIRVRTDKLIF. The CDR3 DNA follows: TGTGCTCTTGGGGAACTCGGGCCCAGGGGGATACGCGTGCGAACCGATAAACTCATCTTT.

With respect to this clone: A read error may be the cause here, since a much bigger clone is one base away. This sequence joins TRDV1 and TRDJ1; 9 bases are shared with TRDD2. V shed 2 bases and J 7 bases; nucleotides not matched to a gene: 26. This CDR3 comprises 21 residues. The germline gives CDR1 TSWWSYY, CDR2 QGS. The DNA of the CDR3 is TGTGCTCTTGGGGAAGGACACCACCTTCCTACGCCCGGGACCCCGTGGCGTAAACTCATCTTT. This codes for CALGEGHHLPTPGTPWRKLIF.

This clone was counted between two and nine times. A read error is the likely source, as a far larger clone sits one nucleotide away. Different DNA sequences within this sample yield the same CDR3. The rearrangement joins TRDV1 to TRDJ1; D unresolved. The CDR3 consists of 15 residues. Germline CDR1 TSWWSYY, CDR2 QGS. The V end was cut by 6 bases, the J end by 0 bases, with 14 bases between. The CDR3: CALGSQGRYTDKLIF. The CDR3, as DNA: TGTGCTCTTGGATCCCAGGGTCGGTACACCGATAAACTCATCTTT.